Presented here are 9 T cell receptor beta chains from one specimen sequenced in a study of response to subunit inactivated influenza vaccine. One entry per CDR3 protein, called by TCRdb with MiXCR from the RT-PCR reads. The top ten clones hold approximately 2.9% of a sample with just under 550,000 distinct CDR3 sequences, around a quarter of them seen once. These same records also appear under a second study, on T cells expressing NK-cell markers. This second study says: Generation of TCR beta cDNA was performed by 5'RACE template switching incorporating UMIs.

The sequenced sample was CD4+ T cells sorted from PBMCs, obtained 11 to 12 days after vaccination. The receptors were gathered from a man between 45 and 60 years old who received an inactivated influenza vaccine.

There are many counts of this clonotype. The CDR3 bases are TGCGCCAGCAGCAGACAGTGGGGAGAGGACTACGAGCAGTACTTC. Translated: CASSRQWGEDYEQYF. The chain is built from TRBV5-1 and TRBJ2-7, with D perhaps TRBD1 or TRBD2 (5 bases each). This CDR3 comprises 15 residues. Trimming shortened V by 4 bases and J by 3 bases, and 17 bases separated the two germline ends. Germline V gene sequence: CDR1 SGHRS, CDR2 YFSETQ.

This clonotype occurred once. The chain uses TRBV11-2 and TRBJ2-3; TRBD2 matches 11 bases. CDR1 is SGHAT and CDR2 is FQNNGV in the germline V gene. Germline trimming cut 3 bases from V and 1 base from J; bases unmatched to any gene: 12. This CDR3 has 19 residues. CDR3 region: CASSFRIAGGFGGTDTQYF. CDR3 coding DNA: TGTGCCAGCAGCTTTCGGATAGCGGGGGGGTTTGGTGGCACAGATACGCAGTATTTT.

This clonotype has only a few counts. The chain joins TRBV20-1 to TRBJ2-7, with 14 nucleotides matching TRBD2. Looked up from germline, CDR1 is DFQATT and CDR2 is SNEGSKA (reference sequence). CDR3 length: 15 residues. V dropped 6 bases and J dropped 4; count of bases not matched to a gene: 8. The CDR3 DNA reads TGCAGTGCCCTACCGGGACTAGCGGGAGAGTACGAGCAGTACTTC. Translating it yields CSALPGLAGEYEQYF.

The CDR3 coding sequence is TGTGCCAGCAGTGTGGACTTCAATCAGCCCCAGCATTTT. This encodes CASSVDFNQPQHF. J is TRBJ1-5 and V is TRBV2; D call uncertain. There are 13 residues in the CDR3. The germline CDR1 and CDR2 sequences are SNHLY and FYNNEI. Deletions cut 4 bases from V and 3 bases from J, with 7 bases between.

The CDR3 nucleotides are TGTGCCAGCAGTTTAGGCCCAGGGAGGGCTAATGAAAAACTGTTTTTT. This encodes CASSLGPGRANEKLFF. V gene TRBV28 combines with J gene TRBJ1-4, with D perhaps TRBD1 (5 bases). CDR3 size: 16 residues. Germline-derived CDR1 and CDR2 are MDHEN and SYDVKM. V shed 2 bases and J shed 3 bases, with 13 bases lying between them.

This sequence joins TRBV5-6 and TRBJ2-2; D is perhaps TRBD1 (5 bases). The CDR3 covers 14 residues. The ends were cut back, 0 bases at V and 8 bases at J, with 11 bases in the middle. The germline CDR1 and CDR2 sequences are SGHDT and YYEEEE. CDR3 DNA sequence: TGTGCCAGCAGCTTGGCCTCAGGGTCGGGGGAGCTGTTTTTT. Amino acid sequence: CASSLASGSGELFF.

This clonotype was seen more than once but under ten times. This chain uses TRBV18 with TRBJ1-2; D gene ambiguous. The V gene lost 6 bases and the J gene lost 2 bases, with 10 bases spanning the gap. The germline V gene has CDR1 KGHSH and CDR2 LQKENI. The CDR3 loop spans 13 amino acids. The CDR3 sequence: CASSPGFNYGYTF. The CDR3 bases are TGTGCCAGCTCCCCGGGATTCAACTATGGCTACACCTTC.

This chain connects TRBV28 to TRBJ2-2; 10 nucleotides line up with TRBD2. This CDR3 has 16 residues. Germline lookup yields CDR1 MDHEN and CDR2 SYDVKM. The junction had 5 bases not matched to a gene; V was cut back by 4 bases and J by 3 bases. CDR3: CASSSTTSGHTGELFF. The CDR3 DNA follows: TGTGCCAGCAGTTCCACGACTAGCGGGCACACCGGGGAGCTGTTTTTT.

This clonotype has just a few counts. V usage is TRBV20-1 and J usage is TRBJ2-7; D is possibly TRBD2 (6 bases). The CDR3 is made up of 17 amino acids. The V gene's germline CDR1 is DFQATT and CDR2 SNEGSKA (reference sequence). Trimming cost V 0 bases and J 0 bases, with 18 bases left between them. The CDR3 coding sequence is TGCAGTGCTAGAGATTCGGGGCCCAGGAGGGGCTCCTACGAGCAGTACTTC. Protein product: CSARDSGPRRGSYEQYF.